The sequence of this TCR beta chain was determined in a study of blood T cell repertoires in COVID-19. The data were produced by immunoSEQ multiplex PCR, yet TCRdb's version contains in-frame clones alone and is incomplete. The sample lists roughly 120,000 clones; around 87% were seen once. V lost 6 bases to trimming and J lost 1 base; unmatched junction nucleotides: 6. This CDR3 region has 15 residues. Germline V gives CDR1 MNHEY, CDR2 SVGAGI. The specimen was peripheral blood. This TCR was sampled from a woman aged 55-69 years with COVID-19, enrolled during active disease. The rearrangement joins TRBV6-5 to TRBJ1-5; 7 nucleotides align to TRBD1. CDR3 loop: CASSNRGFSNQPQHF. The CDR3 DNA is TGTGCCAGCAGCAACAGGGGTTTCAGCAATCAGCCCCAGCATTTT.